The 25 T cell receptor beta chains listed next were all sequenced from one sample in a study of molecular identifiers for immune sequencing clone quantification. In TCRdb, the PCR reads were re-called with MiXCR into one record per CDR3 protein. The repertoire holds more than 450,000 distinct CDR3 sequences, with 20% to 25% as singletons. The sequencing input was naive CD8+ T cells from blood, with Jurkat cell RNA spiked in. The subset here: FACS-sorted CD8+CD4-CCR7+CD45RA+ naive T cells. Receptor source: a human donor in good health. Some libraries in this study had Jurkat cell RNA spiked in.

This clonotype has a count of ten or more. The chain carries TRBV5-1 and TRBJ1-1; D unresolved. The germline CDR1 and CDR2 sequences are SGHRS and YFSETQ. The CDR3 is 14 amino acids. Trimming took 2 bases from V and 0 from J, leaving 8 bases between them. The DNA for the CDR3 is TGCGCCAGCAGCTTCACCGGGGTGAACACTGAAGCTTTCTTT. Translating gives CASSFTGVNTEAFF.

This sequence joins TRBV23-1 and TRBJ1-5; 10 positions match TRBD1. TRBV23-1 is an open reading frame, and its role is uncertain. CDR3 length: 16 residues. Trimming cost V 3 bases and J 2 bases; bases outside gene matches: 4. This CDR3 reads CASSQPTGGGNQPQHF. Here the CDR3 DNA reads TGCGCCAGCAGTCAGCCGACAGGGGGCGGCAATCAGCCCCAGCATTTT.

J is TRBJ1-2 and V is TRBV13; D not resolved. Trimming took off 0 bases at V and 5 bases at J, with 13 bases between the two ends. This CDR3 comprises 15 residues. Germline V CDR1 and CDR2: PRHDT, FYEKMQ (reference sequence). Here the CDR3 reads CASSLGWDWGYGYTF. DNA of the CDR3: TGTGCCAGCAGCTTAGGCTGGGATTGGGGTTATGGCTACACCTTC.

The chain has TRBV4-3 and TRBJ2-7; D is possibly TRBD1 or TRBD2 (6 bases each). V lost 0 bases and J 0 bases, leaving 12 bases between the germline ends. CDR1 is LGHNA, CDR2 YSLEER, per germline. There are 16 residues in the CDR3. The CDR3 DNA sequence: TGCGCCAGCAGCCAAGATTGGGGGGCTAGCTCCTACGAGCAGTACTTC. The encoded protein is CASSQDWGASSYEQYF.

This clonotype has a count of ten or more. This chain joins TRBV4-3 and TRBJ2-1; 10 bases are a match to TRBD2. CDR3 length: 15 amino acids. Germline lookup yields CDR1 LGHNA and CDR2 YSLEER. The ends lost 0 bases at V and 12 bases at J; junction bases unmatched: 8. The CDR3 spells CASSQDLLAGEGQFF. The DNA for the CDR3 is TGCGCCAGCAGCCAAGATCTTCTAGCGGGAGAGGGGCAGTTCTTC.

This clonotype was counted at least ten times. V gene TRBV7-2 combines with J gene TRBJ2-5, with D unclear. The length of the CDR3 is 15 residues. V was pared by 4 bases and J by 7 bases, with 19 bases between. CDR1 is SGHTA, CDR2 FQGNSA, per germline. The CDR3 coding sequence is TGTGCCAGCAGCTCCCTGATCGGGCCCAAGGGGACCCAGTACTTC. Translated: CASSSLIGPKGTQYF.

This sequence joins TRBV3-1 and TRBJ2-1, with D maybe TRBD1 (6 bases). CDR1 is LGHDT and CDR2 is YNNKEL in the germline V gene (reference sequence). The CDR3 loop spans 14 amino acids. The V end lost 3 bases, the J end lost 9 bases, and 15 bases lay between the germline ends. The CDR3 protein is CASSHLTQGGEQFF. The CDR3 DNA reads TGTGCCAGCAGCCATCTCACGCAAGGGGGTGAGCAGTTCTTC.

This clonotype was counted many times. The CDR3: CASSFAGGPQETQYF. The CDR3 region has the DNA TGTGCCAGCAGCTTTGCGGGAGGCCCTCAAGAGACCCAGTACTTC. The chain links TRBV5-4 to TRBJ2-5; 8 nucleotides match TRBD2. This CDR3 contains 15 residues. Germline V CDR1 and CDR2: SGHNT, YYREEE (reference sequence). The J segment lost 2 bases and the V segment lost 2 bases, leaving 5 bases of the junction unmatched.

There are a few counts of this clonotype. This chain links TRBV7-9 with TRBJ1-1; D gene unclear. Germline-derived CDR1 and CDR2 are SEHNR and FQNEAQ (reference sequence). The CDR3 length is 13 residues. Trimming removed 5 bases from V and 5 bases from J, with 12 bases in between. The CDR3 region is CASSPPATTEAFF. CDR3 DNA sequence: TGTGCCAGCAGCCCCCCAGCCACGACTGAAGCTTTCTTT. The complete variable domain, with remaining parts taken from reference TRBV7-9 and TRBJ1-1, reads DTGVSQNPRHKITKRGQNVTFRCDPISEHNRLYWYRQTLGQGPEFLTYFQNEAQLEKSRLLSDRFSAERPKGSFSTLEIQRTEQGDSAMYLCASSPPATTEAFFGQGTRLTVV.

CDR3 sequence: CASSPGPGGRGEQFF. CDR3 DNA: TGTGCCAGCAGCCCCGGACCAGGGGGCAGGGGTGAGCAGTTCTTC. The chain employs TRBV3-1 and TRBJ2-1; 8 bases agree with TRBD1. J was trimmed by 9 bases and V by 4 bases; bases with no gene match: 11. Looked up from germline, CDR1 is LGHDT and CDR2 is YNNKEL (reference sequence). This CDR3 spans 15 amino acids.

This clonotype came up many times. The rearrangement uses TRBV12-3 or TRBV12-4 and TRBJ1-2; TRBD1 might be the D (5 bases). This CDR3 has 14 amino acids. V was shortened by 3 bases and J by 4 bases, with 12 bases between the two germline ends. CDR3 protein: CASSFGGLGYGYTF. In DNA, the CDR3 is TGTGCCAGCAGTTTTGGGGGGTTGGGCTATGGCTACACCTTC.

This clonotype was observed many times. The V gene is TRBV7-6, the J gene TRBJ1-5, with 11 bases matching TRBD1. The V segment lost 0 bases and the J segment 6 bases; nucleotides outside the gene matches: 7. This CDR3 has 17 residues. The germline gives CDR1 SGHVS, CDR2 FNYEAQ. The DNA for the CDR3 is TGTGCCAGCAGCTTAGCGGGGGGACAGGGGGATGGTCAGCCCCAGCATTTT. Its protein product is CASSLAGGQGDGQPQHF.

This clonotype was seen a handful of times. The chain is built from TRBV19 and TRBJ1-5, with D perhaps matching TRBD1 (5 bases). Germline CDR1 and CDR2: LNHDA and SQIVND (reference sequence). The CDR3 contains 16 residues. V was cut by 5 bases and J by 1 base, with 15 bases left in between. DNA for the CDR3: TGTGCCAGTAGTCCACAAGGAGGGGTAAGCAATCAGCCCCAGCATTTT. Translating it yields CASSPQGGVSNQPQHF.

Regarding this clonotype: A much larger clone lies one base from this, so it may be a read error. V and J are TRBV7-2 and TRBJ1-5; D is uncertain. The CDR3 length is 16 residues. Germline assignment: CDR1 SGHTA and CDR2 FQGNSA. V lost 2 bases, J lost 4 bases, and 15 bases lay in between. CDR3 loop: CASSLSARPKNQPQHF. DNA for the CDR3: TGTGCCAGCAGCTTATCGGCAAGACCCAAGAATCAGCCCCAGCATTTT.

This clonotype was seen repeatedly, ten times or more. This rearrangement joins TRBV6-6 to TRBJ2-7; the D is unclear. V was clipped by 6 bases and J by 2 bases, with 8 bases between them. CDR3 length: 12 residues. Per germline, CDR1 MNHNY and CDR2 SVGAGI (reference sequence). CDR3 DNA: TGTGCCAGCAGCCCCGACGCCTACGAGCAGTACTTC. This gives the protein CASSPDAYEQYF.

V is TRBV3-1 and J is TRBJ2-7; 10 nucleotides agree with TRBD1. The V gene's germline CDR1 is LGHDT and CDR2 YNNKEL (reference sequence). The J segment lost 2 bases and the V segment lost 4 bases, leaving 11 bases of the junction unmatched. The CDR3 contains 17 residues. The CDR3 sequence: CASSRGDTGQGTYEQYF. The CDR3 DNA reads TGTGCCAGCAGCCGGGGGGATACGGGACAGGGGACCTACGAGCAGTACTTC.

There are many counts of this clonotype. CDR3 loop: CASSLVTENTDTQYF. CDR3 nucleotide sequence: TGCGCCAGCAGCTTGGTAACAGAAAACACAGATACGCAGTATTTT. V usage is TRBV5-1 and J usage is TRBJ2-3; no clear D. The germline V gene encodes CDR1 SGHRS and CDR2 YFSETQ. The CDR3 spans 15 residues. Between the trimmed V and J ends, which lost 0 bases and 2 bases, there was a span of 10 bases.

This chain connects TRBV19 to TRBJ1-5; 7 nucleotides match TRBD1. Looked up from germline, CDR1 is LNHDA and CDR2 is SQIVND (reference sequence). V lost 5 bases, J lost 4 bases, and 8 bases stayed unmatched. The CDR3 has 15 amino acids. The CDR3 coding sequence is TGTGCCAGTAGTCTTAGACAGGGCCCTAATCAGCCCCAGCATTTT. It codes for CASSLRQGPNQPQHF.

This clonotype turned up a few times. The rearrangement uses TRBV30 and TRBJ1-1; D remains unclear. Germline V gene lookup returns CDR1 GTSNPN and CDR2 SVGIG (reference sequence). V lost 4 bases and J lost 1, with 13 bases in between. The CDR3 is 14 amino acids. The CDR3 is CAWTEGVRNTEAFF. DNA of the CDR3: TGTGCCTGGACGGAGGGAGTCCGGAACACTGAAGCTTTCTTT.

The rearrangement uses TRBV2 and TRBJ2-3; TRBD2 aligns across 13 bases. CDR1 SNHLY and CDR2 FYNNEI come from the germline V gene. The CDR3 runs 15 residues. J gave up 5 bases and V 7 bases, and 6 bases lay outside the gene matches. The CDR3 DNA reads TGTGCCAGCAACGGACTAGCGGGAGCAGAAGATACGCAGTATTTT. This translates into CASNGLAGAEDTQYF.

The sample holds a few counts of this clonotype. The CDR3 coding sequence is TGCGCCAGCAGCCAAGATTGGGAGTGGGACAGGGGTATTGGAGCCTACGAGCAGTACTTC. This encodes CASSQDWEWDRGIGAYEQYF. V is TRBV4-3 and J is TRBJ2-7; 10 nucleotides match TRBD1. The CDR3 has 20 amino acids. V shed 0 bases, J shed 2 bases, and the junction held 16 bases outside the gene matches. Germline CDR1 is LGHNA and CDR2 is YSLEER.

This clonotype came up many times. The V gene is TRBV7-6, the J gene TRBJ1-4; 8 positions agree with TRBD1. Germline V CDR1 and CDR2: SGHVS, FNYEAQ. The CDR3 contains 15 residues. The V gene end was trimmed by 6 bases and the J gene end by 7 bases; junction bases not matched to a gene: 10. This chain's CDR3 is CASSFTGGSSEKLFF. The DNA of the CDR3 is TGTGCCAGCAGTTTTACAGGGGGATCTAGTGAAAAACTGTTTTTT. Full variable domain (rest looked up from reference TRBV7-6 and TRBJ1-4): GAGVSQSPRYKVTKRGQDVALRCDPISGHVSLYWYRQALGQGPEFLTYFNYEAQQDKSGLPNDRFSAERPEGSISTLTIQRTEQRDSAMYRCASSFTGGSSEKLFFGSGTQLSVL.

There are many counts of this clonotype. This chain links TRBV7-2 with TRBJ2-3; D perhaps matches TRBD1 (5 bases). V lost 6 bases to trimming and J lost 2 bases, with 15 bases between them. This CDR3 has 15 amino acids. Germline CDR1 SGHTA, CDR2 FQGNSA. This chain's CDR3 is CASSLPDSYTDTQYF. In DNA, the CDR3 is TGTGCCAGCAGTTTACCCGACAGCTACACAGATACGCAGTATTTT. The full variable domain, rest sourced from reference TRBV7-2 and TRBJ2-3, is GAGVSQSPSNKVTEKGKDVELRCDPISGHTALYWYRQSLGQGLEFLIYFQGNSAPDKSGLPSDRFSAERTGGSVSTLTIQRTQQEDSAVYLCASSLPDSYTDTQYFGPGTRLTVL.

This clonotype has only one observation. A read error may be the cause here, since a much bigger clone is one base away. The chain joins TRBV25-1 to TRBJ2-5; D is undetermined. Germline CDR1 MGHDK, CDR2 SYGVNS. The CDR3 runs 12 residues. V was pared by 5 bases and J by 1 base, with 5 bases between. The CDR3 DNA reads as TGTGCCAGCAGTTGTGGCCAAGAGACCCAGTACTTC. Encoded protein: CASSCGQETQYF. The whole variable domain, filled in from reference TRBV25-1 and TRBJ2-5, reads EADIYQTPRYLVIGTGKKITLECSQTMGHDKMYWYQQDPGMELHLIHYSYGVNSTEKGDLSSESTVSRIRTEHFPLTLESARPSHTSQYLCASSCGQETQYFGPGTRLLVL.

This clonotype was counted at least ten times. The rearrangement joins TRBV5-1 to TRBJ2-7, with a weak D call TRBD2 (5 bases). Germline values: CDR1 SGHRS, CDR2 YFSETQ. V was pared by 2 bases and J by 2 bases, with 11 bases between. The CDR3 covers 14 residues. The CDR3 coding sequence is TGCGCCAGCAGCTTCGTTACGGGGACCTACGAGCAGTACTTC. It encodes CASSFVTGTYEQYF.